The 8 T cell receptor beta chains presented below share a single source sample, sequenced in a study of blood T cell repertoires in COVID-19. This table comes from immunoSEQ multiplex PCR, and its TCRdb copy is limited to in-frame clones, with some not included. The sample comprises approximately 150,000 clones, approximately 88% of which are singletons, and about 5% rests with the top ten. The source material was peripheral blood. These receptors all come from a human donor in a cohort sampled during active COVID-19.

This chain connects TRBV7-9 to TRBJ2-7; 9 bases map to TRBD1. Looked up from germline, CDR1 is SEHNR and CDR2 is FQNEAQ (reference sequence). The CDR3 is 17 amino acids. V shed 1 base, J shed 3 bases, and the junction held 10 bases outside the gene matches. CDR3 protein: CASSLGQGESPDYEQYF. The CDR3 nucleotides read TGTGCCAGCAGCTTAGGACAGGGGGAATCCCCCGACTACGAGCAGTACTTC.

The chain recombines TRBV5-1 with TRBJ1-5; D is possibly TRBD1 (6 bases). Germline loops: CDR1 SGHRS, CDR2 YFSETQ. Trimming stripped 0 bases from V and 4 bases from J, with 11 bases between. The CDR3 runs to 15 residues. DNA for the CDR3: TGCGCCAGCAGCTTGGGAGGGACAATGAATCAGCCCCAGCATTTT. As protein: CASSLGGTMNQPQHF. The complete variable domain, with remaining parts taken from reference TRBV5-1 and TRBJ1-5, reads KAGVTQTPRYLIKTRGQQVTLSCSPISGHRSVSWYQQTPGQGLQFLFEYFSETQRNKGNFPGRFSGRQFSNSRSEMNVSTLELGDSALYLCASSLGGTMNQPQHFGDGTRLSIL.

J is TRBJ1-4 and V is TRBV4-1; 8 positions match TRBD1. Losses at the gene ends were 0 bases for V and 1 base for J; bases not matched to a gene: 10. Germline CDR1 MGHRA, CDR2 YSYEKL. The CDR3 runs to 19 residues. The CDR3 region is CASSQDRTGMVQTNEKLFF. CDR3 DNA sequence: TGCGCCAGCAGCCAAGATAGGACAGGGATGGTTCAAACTAATGAAAAACTGTTTTTT.

The rearrangement uses TRBV28 and TRBJ2-3, with TRBD2 matching over 8 bases. V was clipped by 1 base and J by 2 bases; unmatched bases: 5. The CDR3 length is 16 residues. From germline, CDR1 is MDHEN and CDR2 SYDVKM. CDR3 nucleotide sequence: TGTGCCAGCAGTTTATCTAGCGGGCCTATCACAGATACGCAGTATTTT. It yields the protein CASSLSSGPITDTQYF. The complete variable domain, with remaining parts taken from reference TRBV28 and TRBJ2-3, reads DVKVTQSSRYLVKRTGEKVFLECVQDMDHENMFWYRQDPGLGLRLIYFSYDVKMKEKGDIPEGYSVSREKKERFSLILESASTNQTSMYLCASSLSSGPITDTQYFGPGTRLTVL.

The DNA for the CDR3 is TGCGCCAGCAGCTTGGGGGGGACAGTCTACGAGCAGTACTTC. Protein product: CASSLGGTVYEQYF. The rearrangement links TRBV5-1 to TRBJ2-7; the match to TRBD1 covers 7 bases. CDR3 length equals 14 residues. Germline assignment: CDR1 SGHRS and CDR2 YFSETQ. V trimming: 0 bases; J trimming: 3 bases; junction bases outside the gene matches: 3.

The chain links TRBV16 to TRBJ1-1, with a weak D call TRBD1 (5 bases). CDR3 size: 14 residues. V dropped 5 bases and J dropped 8 bases, with 18 bases sitting between them. From germline, CDR1 is KGHSY and CDR2 FQNENV. The CDR3 bases are TGTGCCAGCAGCAGCGCAGGGAATCGGCTAGAAGCTTTCTTT. The encoded protein is CASSSAGNRLEAFF.

The chain uses TRBV9 and TRBJ2-1; TRBD2 agrees at 12 bases. V lost 7 bases, J lost 7 bases, and 6 bases stayed unmatched. Looked up from germline, CDR1 is SGDLS and CDR2 is YYNGEE. The CDR3 consists of 14 residues. CDR3 in amino acids: CASGGLAGTNEQFF. The DNA of the CDR3 is TGTGCCAGCGGCGGACTAGCGGGAACAAATGAGCAGTTCTTC.

The chain joins TRBV28 to TRBJ1-6, with D uncertain. The CDR3 consists of 14 residues. Deletions cut 3 bases from V and 8 bases from J, with 11 bases between. Looked up from germline, CDR1 is MDHEN and CDR2 is SYDVKM. CDR3 in DNA: TGTGCCAGCAGTTTGGCCCCCGAGGATTCACCCCTCCACTTT. Amino acid sequence: CASSLAPEDSPLHF.